This TCR beta chain was observed in a study of blood T cells in healthy people across ages (dated by TCRdb to between 2014 and 2017). Regarding the study in general: In model experiments, template switching captured roughly one uniquely barcoded TCR beta cDNA molecule for every two T cells. The study measured age-related changes in TCR beta repertoire diversity using deep sequencing normalized with unique cDNA molecular identifiers. The donors were divided into four age groups: young (average roughly 17 years), middle-aged (about 41), aged (around 67) and long-lived (around 80). Donors of different ages were randomly distributed across sequencing lanes to avoid experimental bias. Using the same blood draw, the study looked at two additional independent replicas of 1 million unique cDNA reads for two donors, one aged 18 to 30 and the other aged 80 or older. What the authors observed across the whole study: Estimates of total diversity from one million sequenced T cells were regarded as lower bounds and underestimates. Donor CMV infection status was unknown, potentially confounding age-related changes in expanded clonotypes. Since profiling was done on bulk unsorted PBMCs, naive and antigen-experienced compartments could not be conclusively compared. Compared with the aged group, the long-lived group had more naive CD4+ T cells, fewer expanded clones and increased TCR diversity, a pattern suggesting age selection. The percentage of naive T cells measured by flow cytometry correlated strongly with observed TCR beta diversity. As age increased, observed TCR beta diversity per million T cells dropped in a roughly linear way, and a significant reduction was already evident by age around 41.

Libraries were constructed by 5' RACE. The instrument was an Illumina HiSeq 2500. A second PCR of about 6 to 12 cycles was performed with a sample-barcoded 5' primer and a J-beta primer mix. A template-switch 5' adaptor carrying 12 random nucleotides introduced a unique molecular identifier onto each TCR beta cDNA molecule. Each sample yielded at least 2.5 million CDR3-containing paired-end reads. First-strand cDNA synthesis was performed from all RNA using the Mint cDNA synthesis kit, with priming by a TRBC-specific oligonucleotide. All cDNA was treated with uracil-DNA glycosylase and then went through a first 18-cycle PCR with the universal primers M1SS and BC2_uni_R. The original pipeline was this. For normalization, 1 million high-quality reads, each with a distinct molecular identifier, were randomly selected from each sample. Reads with shared molecular identifiers were discarded instead of being binned into consensus sequences. MiTCR, set to a Q25 quality threshold and the strictest error-elimination algorithm, was used for CDR3 identification, clonotype clustering and error correction. A nonparametric unseen species model with Euler transformation was used to estimate a lower bound on total TCR beta diversity. TCRdb redid the processing of the public reads, applying fastp at Q25 and MiXCR, and retained in-frame beta chains. Every distinct CDR3 protein forms one entry, paired with its most common genes and DNA. V and J calls and clone size were set by TCRdb, not the authors. This sample gives over a million distinct CDR3 sequences in total; 42% of them show up just once. Approximately 7.9% of the sample is taken by the ten largest.

Systemically healthy Caucasian individuals from Russia, some 38 in total and aged about 6 to 100 years, were included as donors. Around 10 milliliters of peripheral blood were collected from each donor into EDTA-treated Vacutainer tubes. Ficoll-Paque density-gradient centrifugation was used to isolate PBMCs, with at least 6.5 million per sample. Trizol reagent was used to extract total RNA from the PBMCs, yielding at least 5.5 micrograms per sample. For every donor, flow cytometry on a PBMC aliquot measured the percentage of naive CD45RAhigh/CD27high T cells. Trimming at the junction amounts to 2 bases on V and 11 bases on J, and the germline ends lie 21 bases apart. The CDR3 measures 14 amino acids from cysteine to phenylalanine. Only the CDR3 DNA stays, 42 bases, in frame from base 1. The germline V gene (reference sequence) yields DFQATT for CDR1 and SNEGSKA for CDR2. On this clonotype: The clone's antigen remains unknown. The sample holds no much larger clone one base away, and base qualities are not on file.

This TCR was sampled from a woman in her late teens or twenties in good health. Sequenced material: blood. The sequence joins TRBV20-1 to TRBJ2-5, with a weak D call of TRBD2 (6 bases match). The CDR3 has the sequence CSARSRTGGNEQYF. The nucleotide sequence reads TGCAGTGCTAGATCCCGGACTGGCGGGAATGAGCAGTACTTC.